These 9 T cell receptor beta chains were sequenced from one sample in a study of blood T cell repertoires in COVID-19. Method: immunoSEQ multiplex PCR; TCRdb's copy keeps in-frame clones and lacks some. The sample has approximately 280,000 clones, around 89% seen once; the top ten hold 1.5% to 2%. The sequencing sample was made of PBMCs or T cells enriched from blood (not recorded which). These receptors came from a young woman with acute COVID-19.

This clone was observed a handful of times. This chain joins TRBV4-2 and TRBJ2-7; TRBD2 is a possible D gene (6 bases). Trimming removed 0 bases from V and 2 bases from J, with 14 bases in between. From germline, CDR1 is LGHNA and CDR2 YNFKEQ. The CDR3 totals 16 residues. Here the CDR3 reads CASSQEGTPRAYEQYF. CDR3 coding DNA: TGTGCCAGCAGCCAAGAAGGGACTCCTCGGGCCTACGAGCAGTACTTC.

The gene calls are TRBV4-2 and TRBJ2-3; 8 bases map to TRBD2. The length of the CDR3 is 17 residues. In germline, CDR1 is LGHNA, CDR2 YNFKEQ. V shed 5 bases and J 1 base; nucleotides not matched to a gene: 11. CDR3: CASSSRTLAVRTDTQYF. DNA for the CDR3: TGTGCCAGCAGCTCCCGGACACTAGCGGTGCGCACAGATACGCAGTATTTT.

The chain links TRBV7-2 to TRBJ2-1, with D tentatively TRBD2 (7 bases). Trimming shortened V by 5 bases and J by 0 bases, and 11 bases separated the two germline ends. CDR1 and CDR2 from the germline V gene are SGHTA and FQGNSA. CDR3 length: 15 amino acids. CDR3 in DNA: TGTGCCAGCAGCCAAGGGGGGGGCTCCTACAATGAGCAGTTCTTC. This codes for CASSQGGGSYNEQFF. Together with reference TRBV7-2 and TRBJ2-1, the CDR3 gives the full variable domain: GAGVSQSPSNKVTEKGKDVELRCDPISGHTALYWYRQSLGQGLEFLIYFQGNSAPDKSGLPSDRFSAERTGGSVSTLTIQRTQQEDSAVYLCASSQGGGSYNEQFFGPGTRLTVL.

The chain recombines TRBV4-3 with TRBJ1-2; D gene unclear. The CDR3 totals 14 residues. Germline V gene lookup returns CDR1 LGHNA and CDR2 YSLEER. Trimming stripped 1 base from V and 2 bases from J, with 8 bases between. The CDR3 here is CASSQVRYNYGYTF. CDR3 DNA sequence: TGCGCCAGCAGCCAAGTGAGATACAACTATGGCTACACCTTC.

The chain is built from TRBV7-2 and TRBJ2-5; 11 nucleotides align to TRBD2. Germline CDR1 and CDR2: SGHTA and FQGNSA. The trim removed 5 bases at V and 6 bases at J, leaving 20 bases unmatched. The CDR3 totals 19 residues. CDR3 sequence reads: CASSDRTSGPRKGMQTQYF. The CDR3 DNA follows: TGTGCCAGCAGCGATAGGACTAGCGGGCCAAGGAAGGGGATGCAGACCCAGTACTTC.

This rearrangement joins TRBV7-9 to TRBJ2-5, with TRBD2 identical over 10 bases. Per germline, CDR1 SEHNR and CDR2 FQNEAQ (reference sequence). The ends lost 5 bases at V and 1 base at J; junction bases unmatched: 7. The CDR3 spans 16 residues. The CDR3 region is CASSPRGTSAQETQYF. As DNA, the CDR3 is TGTGCCAGCAGCCCCCGGGGGACTAGCGCCCAAGAGACCCAGTACTTC.

V gene TRBV11-3 combines with J gene TRBJ2-3; possibly TRBD2 for D (6 bases). This CDR3 has 14 amino acids. Germline V CDR1 and CDR2: SGHNT, YENEEA. The germline V and J ends were trimmed by 8 bases and 5 bases, with 17 bases remaining between them. DNA for the CDR3: TGTGCCAGCGGGGTGGGAGGAGTTGAAGATACGCAGTATTTT. Its translation is CASGVGGVEDTQYF.

This clone was observed a single time. The chain recombines TRBV21-1 with TRBJ2-7; no DNA check was done on the table's D call, TRBD2. TRBV21-1 is recorded as a pseudogene. The CDR3 covers 13 residues. CDR3 loop: CASGAGSSYEQYF. The CDR3 bases are TGTGCCAGCGGAGCGGGAAGCTCCTACGAGCAGTACTTC.

The rearrangement joins TRBV18 to TRBJ2-3, with TRBD1 identical over 9 bases. The CDR3 runs to 17 residues. V was clipped by 5 bases and J by 5 bases; unmatched bases: 14. Per the germline V gene, CDR1 is KGHSH and CDR2 is LQKENI. DNA for the CDR3: TGTGCCAGCTCAGCCAGGGGGACAGGGAAAGATGGAGATACGCAGTATTTT. Translation gives CASSARGTGKDGDTQYF.